These 19 T cell receptor beta chains were sequenced from one sample in a study of blood T cells in healthy people across ages (dated by TCRdb to about 2015). Library generation was performed with 5' RACE. Sequencing relied on an Illumina HiSeq 2500. A second 7 to 11 cycle PCR used a sample-barcoded 5' primer and a J-beta primer mix. TCRdb reworked the public reads: Q25 trimming with fastp, MiXCR clone assembly, productive beta chains retained. Each CDR3 protein appears once, grouped with its most common genes and DNA. This sample holds around 1.7 million distinct CDR3 sequences; 25% to 30% were observed only once. The ten largest clones take up around 7.7% of the sample. The sequencing sample was made of blood. The receptor source for this set is a woman aged 25 to 39 in good health.

The chain joins TRBV30 to TRBJ2-1, with a tentative D call TRBD1 (5 bases). The length of the CDR3 is 13 residues. The V gene lost 0 bases and the J gene lost 5 bases, with 8 bases spanning the gap. Germline CDR1 GTSNPN, CDR2 SVGIG (reference sequence). The chain's CDR3 is CAWSVQVDNEQFF. The DNA for the CDR3 is TGTGCCTGGAGTGTACAGGTAGACAATGAGCAGTTCTTC.

This chain uses TRBV7-7 with TRBJ1-3; D uncertain. With 1 base removed from V and 0 bases from J, the gap between germline ends came to 7 bases. The germline CDR1 and CDR2 sequences are SSHAT and FNYEAQ (reference sequence). This CDR3 has 15 residues. Here the CDR3 reads CASSLDGSSGNTIYF. DNA for the CDR3: TGTGCCAGCAGCTTAGACGGCAGCTCTGGAAACACCATATATTTT. Complete variable domain (other parts from reference TRBV7-7 and TRBJ1-3): GAGVSQSPRYKVTKRGQDVTLRCDPISSHATLYWYQQALGQGPEFLTYFNYEAQPDKSGLPSDRFSAERPEGSISTLTIQRTEQRDSAMYRCASSLDGSSGNTIYFGEGSWLTVV.

V and J are TRBV5-1 and TRBJ2-3, with D uncertain. The CDR3 loop spans 16 amino acids. Per germline, CDR1 SGHRS and CDR2 YFSETQ. Deletions cut 4 bases from V and 4 bases from J, with 19 bases between. This CDR3 reads CASSNSLVQGADTQYF. The CDR3 DNA reads TGCGCCAGCAGCAATTCTCTAGTACAAGGCGCAGATACGCAGTATTTT.

This clonotype was detected a few times. The chain is built from TRBV30 and TRBJ1-5; weak D call: TRBD1 (5 bases). There are 15 residues in the CDR3. CDR1 and CDR2 (germline): GTSNPN, SVGIG (reference sequence). Trimming cost V 3 bases and J 2 bases, with 14 bases left between them. The CDR3 region has the DNA TGTGCCTGGAGCCCGGGACCTGGAGGCAATCAGCCCCAGCATTTT. Its translation: CAWSPGPGGNQPQHF.

The chain's CDR3 is CASSPRTLAVNEQFF. For the CDR3, the DNA is TGTGCCAGCAGTCCTCGTACACTAGCGGTAAATGAGCAGTTCTTC. The genes are TRBV7-9 and TRBJ2-1, with TRBD2 matching over 8 bases. The trim removed 6 bases at V and 7 bases at J, leaving 11 bases unmatched. Germline assignment: CDR1 SEHNR and CDR2 FQNEAQ (reference sequence). This CDR3 is 15 amino acids long. The variable domain in full, completed from reference TRBV7-9 and TRBJ2-1, reads DTGVSQNPRHKITKRGQNVTFRCDPISEHNRLYWYRQTLGQGPEFLTYFQNEAQLEKSRLLSDRFSAERPKGSFSTLEIQRTEQGDSAMYLCASSPRTLAVNEQFFGPGTRLTVL.

This clonotype was seen a few times. This sequence joins TRBV29-1 and TRBJ1-1; 8 nucleotides align to TRBD1. The length of the CDR3 is 12 residues. Germline CDR1 is SQVTM and CDR2 is ANQGSEA. V trimming: 6 bases; J trimming: 3 bases; junction bases outside the gene matches: 3. The CDR3: CSVVTGDTEAFF. The DNA for the CDR3 is TGCAGCGTCGTGACAGGGGACACTGAAGCTTTCTTT.

V usage is TRBV24-1 and J usage is TRBJ1-5; tentative D call: TRBD1 (5 bases). Germline lookup yields CDR1 KGHDR and CDR2 SFDVKD. This CDR3 has 22 residues. Trimming removed 3 bases from V and 2 bases from J, with 31 bases in between. The chain's CDR3 is CATSDVSNTVQGPEEGNQPQHF. The CDR3 nucleotides read TGTGCCACCAGTGATGTGTCCAATACAGTCCAGGGTCCAGAGGAAGGCAATCAGCCCCAGCATTTT.

This rearrangement joins TRBV7-9 to TRBJ2-7; tentative D call: TRBD1 (6 bases). CDR1 SEHNR and CDR2 FQNEAQ come from the germline V gene (reference sequence). The CDR3 is 16 amino acids. V gave up 5 bases and J gave up 7 bases, with 24 bases separating them. The CDR3 coding sequence is TGTGCCAGCAGCACCGGACAGTTCCGAAGCTACAATGAGCAGTACTTC. Its translation is CASSTGQFRSYNEQYF.

This clonotype was seen a single time. The chain links TRBV29-1 to TRBJ2-1, with D perhaps TRBD1 (6 bases). Looked up from germline, CDR1 is SQVTM and CDR2 is ANQGSEA. The CDR3 is 13 residues long. V was clipped by 6 bases and J by 10 bases, with 19 bases between them. CDR3 region: CSVEGPSQGEQFF. CDR3 in DNA: TGCAGCGTAGAGGGGCCCTCGCAGGGGGAGCAGTTCTTC.

This clonotype was seen a handful of times. The V call is TRBV29-1, the J call TRBJ2-7; D ambiguous. The ends were cut back, 1 base at V and 4 bases at J, with 14 bases in the middle. The germline V gene has CDR1 SQVTM and CDR2 ANQGSEA. The CDR3 spans 14 residues. The CDR3 is CSVEGDEMGYEQYF. For the CDR3, the DNA is TGCAGCGTTGAAGGCGATGAGATGGGGTACGAGCAGTACTTC.

This clonotype occurred a few times. V and J are TRBV6-8 and TRBJ2-5; no clear D. Between the trimmed V and J ends, which lost 7 bases and 5 bases, there was a span of 14 bases. CDR1 and CDR2 from the germline V gene are MNHGY and SAAAGT. This CDR3 comprises 13 residues. CDR3 DNA sequence: TGTGCCAGCACCTACCAGCACCGCGAGACCCAGTACTTC. Amino acids: CASTYQHRETQYF.

Many counts were recorded for this clonotype. This chain joins TRBV6-2 or TRBV6-3 and TRBJ2-1, with TRBD2 identical over 7 bases. J lost 4 bases, V lost 1 base, and 7 bases had no gene match. Per germline, CDR1 MNHEY and CDR2 SVGEGT. The CDR3 covers 16 residues. The chain's CDR3 is CASSYLEGGAYNEQFF. The CDR3 region has the DNA TGTGCCAGCAGTTACTTAGAGGGAGGGGCGTACAATGAGCAGTTCTTC.

The sample holds many counts of this clonotype. The rearrangement links TRBV12-3 or TRBV12-4 to TRBJ2-7; 9 bases agree with TRBD1. This CDR3 spans 16 amino acids. Trimming at V came to 5 bases and at J to 7 bases, leaving 15 bases not matched to a gene. The DNA for the CDR3 is TGTGCCAGCAGTATTTACAACAGGGGGCGCAACTTAGAGCAGTACTTC. It yields the protein CASSIYNRGRNLEQYF.

The chain joins TRBV29-1 to TRBJ2-5, with D unresolved. The CDR3 extends over 13 amino acids. With 6 bases removed from V and 4 bases from J, the gap between germline ends came to 15 bases. Germline V gives CDR1 SQVTM, CDR2 ANQGSEA. CDR3 sequence reads: CSVGKESSETQYF. In DNA form, the CDR3 reads TGCAGCGTCGGTAAGGAGTCTTCAGAGACCCAGTACTTC.

The rearrangement uses TRBV12-3 or TRBV12-4 and TRBJ1-2; TRBD1 might be the D (5 bases). The CDR3 sequence is 14 residues long. With 5 bases removed from V and 4 bases from J, the gap between germline ends came to 14 bases. CDR3 in DNA: TGTGCCAGCAGTATGGACATGGAGGTCTATGGCTACACCTTC. Amino acids: CASSMDMEVYGYTF.

This rearrangement joins TRBV3-1 to TRBJ1-1; D unclear. The CDR3 sequence is 14 residues long. Per germline, CDR1 LGHDT and CDR2 YNNKEL (reference sequence). Trimming removed 7 bases at V and 6 bases at J, with 18 bases between. The CDR3 sequence is CASIYFVRLPEAFF. CDR3 coding DNA: TGTGCCAGCATCTACTTTGTCCGTCTGCCTGAAGCTTTCTTT.

V is TRBV29-1 and J is TRBJ2-3, with 10 bases lining up with TRBD2. This CDR3 contains 15 residues. Germline-derived CDR1 and CDR2 are SQVTM and ANQGSEA. With V trimmed by 4 bases and J by 1 base, 5 bases remained unmatched. The CDR3 reads CSVGAGTSGTDTQYF. DNA of the CDR3: TGCAGCGTTGGGGCCGGGACTAGCGGCACAGATACGCAGTATTTT.

The chain is built from TRBV20-1 and TRBJ2-1, with 12 bases lining up with TRBD2. Germline V gives CDR1 DFQATT, CDR2 SNEGSKA (reference sequence). This CDR3 is built from 16 residues. V shed 3 bases, J shed 7 bases, and the junction held 10 bases outside the gene matches. The chain's CDR3 is CSARRRLAGVLNEQFF. The CDR3 nucleotides read TGCAGTGCTAGGCGACGACTAGCGGGAGTCTTGAATGAGCAGTTCTTC.

V usage is TRBV7-3 and J usage is TRBJ1-2; TRBD1 agrees at 7 bases. Germline V gives CDR1 SGHTA, CDR2 FQGTGA. Unmatched junction bases numbered 9, after V lost 5 bases and J lost 6 bases. The CDR3 covers 14 residues. CDR3 DNA: TGTGCCAGCAGCGCAACGACAGGGACGAATGGCTACACCTTC. It translates to CASSATTGTNGYTF.